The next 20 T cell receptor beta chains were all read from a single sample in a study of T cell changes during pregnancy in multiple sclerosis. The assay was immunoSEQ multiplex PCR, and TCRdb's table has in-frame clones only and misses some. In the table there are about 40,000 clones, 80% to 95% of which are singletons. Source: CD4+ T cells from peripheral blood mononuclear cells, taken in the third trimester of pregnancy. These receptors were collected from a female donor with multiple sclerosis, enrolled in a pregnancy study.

As DNA, the CDR3 is TGTGCCAGCAGCCGGGGAGAGGCGTACTACGAGCAGTACTTC. It encodes CASSRGEAYYEQYF. The V and J genes are TRBV28 and TRBJ2-7; tentatively, D is TRBD2 (5 bases). The CDR3 extends over 14 amino acids. In germline, CDR1 is MDHEN, CDR2 SYDVKM. V was trimmed by 6 bases and J by 3 bases, leaving 15 bases between them. Variable domain in full (rest from reference TRBV28 and TRBJ2-7): DVKVTQSSRYLVKRTGEKVFLECVQDMDHENMFWYRQDPGLGLRLIYFSYDVKMKEKGDIPEGYSVSREKKERFSLILESASTNQTSMYLCASSRGEAYYEQYFGPGTRLTVT.

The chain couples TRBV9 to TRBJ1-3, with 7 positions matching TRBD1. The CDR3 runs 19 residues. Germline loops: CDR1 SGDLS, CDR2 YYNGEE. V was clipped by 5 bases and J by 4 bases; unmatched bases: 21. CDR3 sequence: CASRDSRDRRLWSGNTIYF. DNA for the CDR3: TGTGCCAGCAGAGACAGCCGGGACAGACGACTTTGGTCCGGAAACACCATATATTTT. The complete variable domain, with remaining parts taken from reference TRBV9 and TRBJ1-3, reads DSGVTQTPKHLITATGQRVTLRCSPRSGDLSVYWYQQSLDQGLQFLIQYYNGEERAKGNILERFSAQQFPDLHSELNLSSLELGDSALYFCASRDSRDRRLWSGNTIYFGEGSWLTVV.

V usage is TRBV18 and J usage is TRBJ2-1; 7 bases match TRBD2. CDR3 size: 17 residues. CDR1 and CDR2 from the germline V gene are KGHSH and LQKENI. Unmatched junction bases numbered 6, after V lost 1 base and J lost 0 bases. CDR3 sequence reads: CASSPRASGFSYNEQFF. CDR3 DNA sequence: TGTGCCAGCTCACCACGGGCTAGCGGATTCTCCTACAATGAGCAGTTCTTC.

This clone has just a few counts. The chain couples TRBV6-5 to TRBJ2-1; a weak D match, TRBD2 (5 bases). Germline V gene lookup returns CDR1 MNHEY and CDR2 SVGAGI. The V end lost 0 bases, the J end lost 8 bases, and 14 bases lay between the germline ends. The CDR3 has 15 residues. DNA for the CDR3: TGTGCCAGCAGTTACTCGAGAGGGAGTGCGGATGAGCAGTTCTTC. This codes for CASSYSRGSADEQFF.

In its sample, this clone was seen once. CDR3 in DNA: TGTGCCAGTTCAGCGGGGGTAGGCGAGCAGTTCTTC. The encoded protein is CASSAGVGEQFF. The rearrangement links TRBV28 to TRBJ2-1; 8 positions agree with TRBD2. This CDR3 has 12 amino acids. V gave up 9 bases and J gave up 10 bases; unmatched junction bases: 8. CDR1 MDHEN and CDR2 SYDVKM come from the germline V gene. The variable domain in full, with the rest retrieved from reference TRBV28 and TRBJ2-1, is DVKVTQSSRYLVKRTGEKVFLECVQDMDHENMFWYRQDPGLGLRLIYFSYDVKMKEKGDIPEGYSVSREKKERFSLILESASTNQTSMYLCASSAGVGEQFFGPGTRLTVL.

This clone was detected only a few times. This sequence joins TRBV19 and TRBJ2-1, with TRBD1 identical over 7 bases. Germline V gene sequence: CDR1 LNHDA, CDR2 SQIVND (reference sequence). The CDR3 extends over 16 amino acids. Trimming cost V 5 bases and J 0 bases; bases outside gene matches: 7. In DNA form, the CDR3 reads TGTGCCAGTAGTGACTACAGGGGCCCCTCCTACAATGAGCAGTTCTTC. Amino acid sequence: CASSDYRGPSYNEQFF. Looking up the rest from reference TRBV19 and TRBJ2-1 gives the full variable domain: DGGITQSPKYLFRKEGQNVTLSCEQNLNHDAMYWYRQDPGQGLRLIYYSQIVNDFQKGDIAEGYSVSREKKESFPLTVTSAQKNPTAFYLCASSDYRGPSYNEQFFGPGTRLTVL.

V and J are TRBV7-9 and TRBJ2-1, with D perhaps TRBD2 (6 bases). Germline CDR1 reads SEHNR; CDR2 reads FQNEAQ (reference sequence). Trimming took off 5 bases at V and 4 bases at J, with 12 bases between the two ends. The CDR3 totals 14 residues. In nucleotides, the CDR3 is TGTGCCAGCAGCCCTCTAGCGAGTTACAATGAGCAGTTCTTC. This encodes CASSPLASYNEQFF.

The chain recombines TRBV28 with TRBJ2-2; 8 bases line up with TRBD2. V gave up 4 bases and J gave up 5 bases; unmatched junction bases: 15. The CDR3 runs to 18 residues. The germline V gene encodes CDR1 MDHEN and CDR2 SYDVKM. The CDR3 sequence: CASSSFQGSSGGTGELFF. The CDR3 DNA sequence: TGTGCCAGCAGTTCCTTCCAGGGATCAAGCGGGGGAACCGGGGAGCTGTTTTTT.

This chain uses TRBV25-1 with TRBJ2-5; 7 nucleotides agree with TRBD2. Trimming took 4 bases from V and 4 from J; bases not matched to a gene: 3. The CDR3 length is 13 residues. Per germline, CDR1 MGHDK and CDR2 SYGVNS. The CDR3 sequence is CASSVAGVETQYF. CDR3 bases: TGTGCCAGCAGTGTCGCGGGAGTAGAGACCCAGTACTTC.

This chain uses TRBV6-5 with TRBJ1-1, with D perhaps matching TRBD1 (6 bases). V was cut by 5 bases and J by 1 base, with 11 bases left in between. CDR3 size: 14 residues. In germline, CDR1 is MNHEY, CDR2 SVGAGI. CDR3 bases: TGTGCCAGCAGTCCGGGGGGCCCGAACACTGAAGCTTTCTTT. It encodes CASSPGGPNTEAFF.

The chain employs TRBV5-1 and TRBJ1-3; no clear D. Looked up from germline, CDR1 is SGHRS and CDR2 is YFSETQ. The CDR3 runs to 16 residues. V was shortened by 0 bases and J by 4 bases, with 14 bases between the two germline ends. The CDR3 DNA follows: TGCGCCAGCAGCTTGGCCCCGTCGGGGTCGGGAAACACCATATATTTT. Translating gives CASSLAPSGSGNTIYF.

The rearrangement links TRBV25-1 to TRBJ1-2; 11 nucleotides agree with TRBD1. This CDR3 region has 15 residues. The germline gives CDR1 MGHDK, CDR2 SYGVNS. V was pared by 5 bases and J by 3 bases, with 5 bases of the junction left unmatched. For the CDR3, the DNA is TGTGCCAGCAGTTCCCCGGGACAGGGGGACTATGGCTACACCTTC. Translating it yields CASSSPGQGDYGYTF.

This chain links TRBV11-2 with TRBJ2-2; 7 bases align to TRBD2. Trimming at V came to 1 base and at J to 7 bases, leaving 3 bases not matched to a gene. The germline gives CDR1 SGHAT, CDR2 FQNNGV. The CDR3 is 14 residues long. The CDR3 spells CASSLVAGDGELFF. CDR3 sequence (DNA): TGTGCCAGCAGCTTAGTGGCGGGGGACGGGGAGCTGTTTTTT.

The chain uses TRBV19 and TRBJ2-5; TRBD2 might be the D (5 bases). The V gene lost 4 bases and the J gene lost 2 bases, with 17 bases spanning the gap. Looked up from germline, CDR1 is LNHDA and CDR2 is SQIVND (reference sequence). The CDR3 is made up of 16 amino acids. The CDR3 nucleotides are TGTGCCAGTAGTACCTGGACTGAGATGCGACAAGAGACCCAGTACTTC. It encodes CASSTWTEMRQETQYF.

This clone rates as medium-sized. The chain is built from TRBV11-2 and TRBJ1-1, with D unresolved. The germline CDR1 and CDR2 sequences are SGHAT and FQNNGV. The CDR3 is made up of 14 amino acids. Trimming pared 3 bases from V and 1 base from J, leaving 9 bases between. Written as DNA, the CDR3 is TGTGCCAGCAGCTTCCTTCGACAGAACACTGAAGCTTTCTTT. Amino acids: CASSFLRQNTEAFF. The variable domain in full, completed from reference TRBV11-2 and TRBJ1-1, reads EAGVAQSPRYKIIEKRQSVAFWCNPISGHATLYWYQQILGQGPKLLIQFQNNGVVDDSQLPKDRFSAERLKGVDSTLKIQPAKLEDSAVYLCASSFLRQNTEAFFGQGTRLTVV.

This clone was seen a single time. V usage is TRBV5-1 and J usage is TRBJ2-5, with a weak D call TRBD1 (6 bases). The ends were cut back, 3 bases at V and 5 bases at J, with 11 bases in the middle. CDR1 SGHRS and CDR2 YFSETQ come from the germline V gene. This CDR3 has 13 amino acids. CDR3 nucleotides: TGCGCCAGCAGCTCTGGGGGCGGGGAGACCCAGTACTTC. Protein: CASSSGGGETQYF. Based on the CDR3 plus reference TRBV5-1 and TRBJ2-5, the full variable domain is KAGVTQTPRYLIKTRGQQVTLSCSPISGHRSVSWYQQTPGQGLQFLFEYFSETQRNKGNFPGRFSGRQFSNSRSEMNVSTLELGDSALYLCASSSGGGETQYFGPGTRLLVL.

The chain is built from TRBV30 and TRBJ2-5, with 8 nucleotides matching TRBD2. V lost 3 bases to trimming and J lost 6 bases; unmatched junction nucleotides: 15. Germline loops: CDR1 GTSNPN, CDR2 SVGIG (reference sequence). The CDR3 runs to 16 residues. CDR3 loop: CAWSAVIAGSGKTQYF. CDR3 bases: TGTGCCTGGAGCGCCGTGATAGCGGGGAGTGGTAAGACCCAGTACTTC.

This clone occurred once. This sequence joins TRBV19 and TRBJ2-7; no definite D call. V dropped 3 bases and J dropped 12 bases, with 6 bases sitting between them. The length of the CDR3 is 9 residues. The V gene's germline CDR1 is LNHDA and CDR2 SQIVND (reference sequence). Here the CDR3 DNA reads TGTGCCAGTAGTATCCTAAGGTACTTC. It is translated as CASSILRYF.

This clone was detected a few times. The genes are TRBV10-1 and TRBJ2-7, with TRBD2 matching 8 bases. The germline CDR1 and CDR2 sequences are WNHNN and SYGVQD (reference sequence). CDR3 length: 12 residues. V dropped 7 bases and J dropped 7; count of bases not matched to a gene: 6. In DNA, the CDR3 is TGCGCCAGCATTAGCGGGGTGGGTGAGCAGTACTTC. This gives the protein CASISGVGEQYF.

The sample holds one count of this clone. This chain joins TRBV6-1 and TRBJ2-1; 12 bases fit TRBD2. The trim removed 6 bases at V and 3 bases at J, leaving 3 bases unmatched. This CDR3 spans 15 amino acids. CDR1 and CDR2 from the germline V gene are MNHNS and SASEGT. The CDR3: CASSRLAGDYNEQFF. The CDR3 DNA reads TGTGCCAGCAGCCGACTAGCGGGAGACTACAATGAGCAGTTCTTC.